This is a list of T cell receptor beta chains from one sample in a study of cytomegalovirus exposure and HLA in healthy donors. This table comes from immunoSEQ multiplex PCR, and its TCRdb copy is limited to in-frame clones, with some not included. Here the sample spans 120,000 to 150,000 clones, approximately 72% being singletons. The sequenced material came from PBMCs. Receptors were obtained from a woman aged 55-70 years in good health and CMV-seronegative. Both conserved end residues are part of each CDR3. The order of the fields is clone size, J gene, V gene, D gene, CDR3 protein. A D gene is named only where the DNA matches it firmly. Clone size is shown for a subset of rows, as once, few, many or a class of expanded clone.

>-|TRBJ2-7|TRBV6-1|-
CASRARRPGAGEQYF
>few|TRBJ2-7|TRBV5-4|TRBD2
CASGLAGTYEQYF
>-|TRBJ2-5|TRBV5-3|TRBD2
CARSLQVAGGQETQYF
>-|TRBJ2-2|TRBV21-1|-
CASSKLPSGVGELFF
>-|TRBJ2-2|TRBV11-3|-
CASSVVPGTTNTGELFF
>-|TRBJ1-1|TRBV11-2|-
CASSLAGVGGAFF
>few|TRBJ2-3|TRBV7-3|TRBD2
CASSPGGELTDTQYF
>once|-|TRBV7-9|TRBD1
CASGGPGTGINEQFF
>-|TRBJ2-1|TRBV29-1|TRBD1
CSVKGQGSYNEQFF
>-|-|TRBV5-1|TRBD2
CASSFRLAGGSSYEQYF
>-|TRBJ1-2|TRBV7-2|TRBD1
CASSLTAGGGYTF
>-|TRBJ1-3|TRBV19|-
CASGQRGTGNTIYF
>-|TRBJ2-2|TRBV4-1|TRBD2
CASSQDPSGANTGELFF
>few|TRBJ1-2|TRBV5-1|-
CASSRTGVGYGYTF
>-|-|TRBV2|TRBD2
CASSPRTSSVHEQYF
>few|TRBJ2-7|TRBV7-8|TRBD2
CASSLELAVYEQYF
>-|TRBJ2-7|TRBV29-1|-
CSAKQGPSSYEQYF
>once|TRBJ1-4|TRBV5-1|-
CASSLAGGAHEKLFF
>few|TRBJ1-1|TRBV29-1|-
CSVDRVGEAFF
>once|TRBJ2-1|TRBV4-1|TRBD2
CASSQGTSGFYNEQFF
>-|TRBJ2-1|TRBV28|TRBD1
CASSFPTGAGNEQFF
>-|TRBJ2-5|TRBV5-4|TRBD2
CASSFLGLAGGGETQYF
>-|TRBJ2-5|TRBV7-2|TRBD2
CASSLEAGGRWETQYF
>-|TRBJ1-2|TRBV10-3|-
CAIRAAQPTTNYGYTF
>-|TRBJ2-5|TRBV7-9|-
CASSLGTAQYF
>few|TRBJ2-7|TRBV9|TRBD1
CASSVTGQSYEQYF
>-|TRBJ1-1|TRBV7-8|-
CASSLNSLNTEAFF
>-|TRBJ2-7|TRBV7-6|TRBD2
CASSLDGGRKGEQYF
>-|TRBJ2-2|TRBV6-5|TRBD1
CASRIGTGGGELFF
>once|TRBJ2-5|TRBV6-6|TRBD2
CASSYGAGAGAGAQYF
>few|TRBJ1-5|TRBV4-3|-
CASSQVGAGSNQPQHF
>-|TRBJ1-5|TRBV28|TRBD1
CASRMTGEGQPQHF
>-|TRBJ2-7|TRBV6-1|TRBD1
CASEELTGSPYEQYF
>few|TRBJ2-1|TRBV6-1|-
CASIGQRTYNEQFF
>few|TRBJ1-2|TRBV7-8|TRBD1
CASSLARDRAYYGYTF
>-|TRBJ2-2|TRBV19|TRBD2
CASSVVAGGPRSRLNTGELFF
>few|TRBJ2-1|TRBV7-9|TRBD2
CASSLLAGQYNEQFF
>few|TRBJ2-7|TRBV28|TRBD2
CASSPGGRSHEQYF
>-|TRBJ1-2|TRBV6-1|-
CASRREGPYGYTF
>-|TRBJ1-2|TRBV2|TRBD1
CASSGRTGNFYGYTF
>once|TRBJ2-7|TRBV19|TRBD1
CASSVDRANYEQYF
>-|TRBJ2-3|TRBV5-1|-
CASSLFQGPTDTQYF
>-|TRBJ1-2|TRBV10-3|TRBD1
CAIRGQGGNYGYTF
>-|TRBJ2-6|TRBV19|TRBD1
CASSSYRGSGANVLTF
>-|TRBJ2-7|TRBV7-2|-
CASSPLSYEQYF
>-|TRBJ2-7|TRBV7-6|TRBD2
CASSRGLAVSYEQYF
>-|TRBJ1-1|TRBV12-5|-
CASAPPWGANTEAFF
>-|TRBJ1-6|TRBV6-6|-
CASTETRYNSPLHF
>few|TRBJ1-2|TRBV5-4|TRBD1
CAGSTGGIGYGYTF
>-|TRBJ2-1|TRBV7-2|TRBD2
CASSLVASGGGNEQFF
>-|TRBJ1-4|TRBV7-9|TRBD1
CASGSPGTGEEKLFF
>-|TRBJ2-3|TRBV5-4|-
CASSLEARGPDTQYF
>-|TRBJ1-1|TRBV30|-
CAWAGDGDTEAFF
>-|TRBJ1-1|TRBV4-2|-
CASSQGSGDTEAFF
>-|TRBJ1-5|TRBV5-1|-
CASSVDAGRNQPQHF